This entry concerns a single TCR beta chain. Antigen specificity is unknown. This sample was taken from a study of shared clonotypes between healthy human individuals. Study-level points and caveats: Generation probability values for non-shared clonotypes were lower than those for clonotypes shared by all four donors. Rarefaction indicated that sorted-subset sequencing remained incomplete although depth was large. Clonotype sharing among donors likely depends on sequencing depth.

Clones were read by immunoSEQ multiplex PCR, and TCRdb kept only the in-frame ones, dropping some. There are about a million clones in the sample; more than 65% occur only once, and approximately 1.5% lies in the top ten. In the CD4+ fraction, cells were divided into CD45RA+ naive and CD45RA-negative memory subsets. Germline V gene lookup returns CDR1 SGHAT and CDR2 FQNNGV. V was pared by 3 bases and J by 4 bases, with 5 bases of the junction left unmatched. The CDR3 spans 14 residues. The chain couples TRBV11-2 to TRBJ1-2; 7 nucleotides agree with TRBD1. Sequenced: memory CD4+ T cells sorted from blood. As for subset: CD45RA-negative fraction. This TCR was recovered from a man younger than 35 in good health. CDR3 DNA sequence: TGTGCCAGCAGCTTTGGGACAGTCTCCTATGGCTACACCTTC. This codes for CASSFGTVSYGYTF. The full variable domain, with the rest looked up from reference TRBV11-2 and TRBJ1-2, is EAGVAQSPRYKIIEKRQSVAFWCNPISGHATLYWYQQILGQGPKLLIQFQNNGVVDDSQLPKDRFSAERLKGVDSTLKIQPAKLEDSAVYLCASSFGTVSYGYTFGSGTRLTVV.